These 5 T cell receptor beta chains were sequenced from one sample in a study of glioma-infiltrating T cells (dated by TCRdb to the mid-2010s). The sequencer was an Illumina MiSeq. The iRepertoire nested amplicon-rescue multiplex PCR (arm-PCR) platform was used to amplify TCR alpha and beta CDR3 regions from RNA. TCRdb reprocessed the public reads (quality trimming at Q25 with fastp, clone calling with MiXCR) and kept in-frame beta chains. Each entry merges the rows of one CDR3 protein and shows their most common DNA and genes. Counted in this sample were around 350,000 distinct CDR3 sequences; approximately 42% of them appeared once. The ten largest clones represent around 12% of the sample. The material sequenced was glioma tissue, nonneoplastic brain tissue, or PBMCs (not recorded which). The receptors shown here come from a human donor with low-grade glioma or glioblastoma, undergoing nonglioma brain surgery, or in good health (not recorded which).

J is TRBJ1-1 and V is TRBV7-2; 8 bases match TRBD1. The CDR3 is 16 residues long. V gave up 5 bases and J gave up 2 bases; unmatched junction bases: 10. Germline V gene sequence: CDR1 SGHTA, CDR2 FQGNSA. CDR3 loop: CASSPRTGLDNTEAFF. CDR3 in DNA: TGTGCCAGCAGCCCCCGGACAGGGTTGGATAACACTGAAGCTTTCTTT.

In this sample, this clonotype turned up a few times. The chain combines TRBV7-2 with TRBJ2-1; 7 positions agree with TRBD2. Per germline, CDR1 SGHTA and CDR2 FQGNSA. This CDR3 is 16 amino acids long. J was trimmed by 2 bases and V by 4 bases; bases with no gene match: 8. The DNA for the CDR3 is TGTGCCAGCAGCTCCGCCGCGGGAGTCCCCTACAATGAGCAGTTCTTC. As protein: CASSSAAGVPYNEQFF.

This chain joins TRBV28 and TRBJ1-2; the D gene is possibly TRBD1 (5 bases). The germline CDR1 and CDR2 sequences are MDHEN and SYDVKM. The V end lost 11 bases, the J end lost 5 bases, and 24 bases lay between the germline ends. The CDR3 contains 15 residues. This CDR3 reads CAGQGLPGLTYGYTF. The CDR3 DNA follows: TGTGCCGGCCAGGGACTTCCGGGGCTCACTTATGGCTACACCTTC.

This clonotype was seen a handful of times. The rearrangement uses TRBV2 and TRBJ1-6, with a tentative D call TRBD1 (5 bases). The CDR3 consists of 16 residues. Trimming took 7 bases from V and 3 from J, leaving 16 bases between them. The germline V gene has CDR1 SNHLY and CDR2 FYNNEI. The CDR3 region is CASIGQGRGYNSPLHF. For the CDR3, the DNA is TGTGCCAGCATTGGTCAGGGTCGAGGCTATAATTCACCCCTCCACTTT.

This clonotype was counted between two and nine times. The gene calls are TRBV7-7 and TRBJ1-2, with D uncertain. The CDR3 runs 14 residues. Germline loops: CDR1 SSHAT, CDR2 FNYEAQ (reference sequence). The V gene lost 3 bases and the J gene lost 4 bases, with 12 bases spanning the gap. The CDR3 sequence is CASSFSRNFYGYTF. The CDR3 region has the DNA TGTGCCAGCAGCTTCTCCAGGAACTTCTATGGCTACACCTTC.